Listed below are T cell receptor beta chains from one sample, sequenced in a study of blood T cells in healthy people across ages. TCRdb analysed the 5' RACE reads with MiXCR anew, one entry per CDR3 protein. Among around 940,000 distinct CDR3 sequences, 51% were seen once, and the ten largest hold over 20%. The source material was blood. The receptor set was obtained from a woman aged 55-69 years in good health. CDR3s include the opening cysteine and the closing phenylalanine or tryptophan. D genes are given only for firm matches. The size field is filled for only some rows; it gives once, few, many or a size class.

TRBV5-1,TRBD1,-,TRBJ1-5,TGCGCCAGCAGCTTGGATGGGACAGGGATGCAGCCCCAGCATTTT,CASSLDGTGMQPQHF
TRBV14,-,-,TRBJ2-5,TGTGCCAGCAGCCAATTTAGCTCCAAAGAGACCCAGTACTTC,CASSQFSSKETQYF
TRBV20-1,TRBD2,few,TRBJ2-1,TGCAGTGCTAGGACTAGCGGGCCGAACAATGAGCAGTTCTTC,CSARTSGPNNEQFF
TRBV28,TRBD2,-,TRBJ2-1,TGTACCAGCAGCTCCCTCGCGAGCGGGAACAATGAGCAGTTCTTC,CTSSSLASGNNEQFF
TRBV28,-,-,TRBJ2-7,TGTGCCAGCAGTTCCAGACGGGAGAATTCCTGGGCCATTTCCGAGCAGTACTTC,CASSSRRENSWAISEQYF
TRBV5-5,-,-,TRBJ2-5,TGTGCCAGCAGCTTGGACGGGAGCAGGGTGACCCAGTACTTC,CASSLDGSRVTQYF
TRBV4-2,-,-,TRBJ2-1,TGTGCCAGCAGCCAAGACAGGACTTACAATGAGCAGTTCTTC,CASSQDRTYNEQFF
TRBV27,-,-,TRBJ2-1,TGTGCCAGCAGGGTCGTGGCTAGGGTTTACAATGAGCAGTTCTTC,CASRVVARVYNEQFF
TRBV25-1,-,-,TRBJ2-7,TGTGCCAGCAGTGGGCTAGGCTACGAGCAGTACTTC,CASSGLGYEQYF
TRBV5-1,-,few,TRBJ2-1,TGCGCCAGCAACCCTCATTCCGAGGGAGTTTACAATGAGCAGTTCTTC,CASNPHSEGVYNEQFF
TRBV15,-,-,TRBJ2-3,TGTGCCACCAGCAGAGTGAGGCCGGGGGATAGTTTGGATACGCAGTATTTT,CATSRVRPGDSLDTQYF
TRBV6-1,-,-,TRBJ2-2,TGTGCCAGCAATATAGGGACTTACACCGGGGAGCTGTTTTTT,CASNIGTYTGELFF
TRBV11-2,TRBD2,-,TRBJ2-1,TGTGCCAGCAGCTTAGGCTCTCCTAGCGGTAGGCAGTTCTTC,CASSLGSPSGRQFF
TRBV6-1,-,-,TRBJ2-3,TGTGCCAGCAGGGTCGACAGCGGTGCGGATACGCAGTATTTT,CASRVDSGADTQYF
TRBV10-3,-,few,TRBJ2-7,TGTGCCATCAGTGAGGAGAGCTCCTACGAGCAGTACTTC,CAISEESSYEQYF
TRBV2,TRBD2,few,TRBJ2-1,TGTGCCAGCAGTGGACTGGGACTAGTCAATGAGCAGTTCTTC,CASSGLGLVNEQFF
TRBV14,TRBD2,-,TRBJ2-3,TGTGCCAGCAGCCAAGCAGCGGGAGGCCCCCGGGGCACAGATACGCAGTATTTT,CASSQAAGGPRGTDTQYF
TRBV7-2,TRBD1,few,TRBJ1-6,TGTGCCAGCCGCTTCGACAGGGGAGAACGGTCACCCCTCCACTTT,CASRFDRGERSPLHF
TRBV29-1,-,-,TRBJ2-4,TGCAGCGTTGACTTAGGCGGAAAGCAGTACTTC,CSVDLGGKQYF
TRBV12-3/TRBV12-4,-,-,TRBJ1-4,TGTGCCAGCACCCGGGCCGGTCGTGATGAAAAACTGTTTTTT,CASTRAGRDEKLFF
TRBV12-3/TRBV12-4,-,few,TRBJ1-5,TGTGCCAGCACCCTTTCGGGGTTAGGCAATCAGCCCCAGCATTTT,CASTLSGLGNQPQHF
TRBV20-1,-,once,TRBJ2-7,TGCAGTGCTAGAGATCTCTCTCTAGCGAGAAACTACGAGCAGTACTTC,CSARDLSLARNYEQYF
TRBV7-2,-,-,TRBJ2-3,TGTGCCAGCAGCTCCCTAGCGCGCACAGATACGCAGTATTTT,CASSSLARTDTQYF
TRBV5-1,-,-,TRBJ2-3,TGCGCCAGCAGCTGGTCGCCAGGGAGCACAGATACGCAGTATTTT,CASSWSPGSTDTQYF
TRBV29-1,TRBD1,many,TRBJ2-7,TGCAGCGTTGACGGGACAGGAAGTTCCTACGAGCAGTACTTC,CSVDGTGSSYEQYF
TRBV4-2,TRBD2,-,TRBJ2-3,TGTGCCAGCAGCCAAGAGCCCAGCGGGAGTAGCACAGATACGCAGTATTTT,CASSQEPSGSSTDTQYF